The next 14 T cell receptor beta chains were all read from a single sample in a study of blood T cell repertoires in COVID-19. Libraries were prepared by immunoSEQ multiplex PCR; TCRdb keeps only in-frame clonotypes and omits some of them. The sample contains more than 300,000 clones, around nine tenths of which appear only once. Source material: peripheral blood. The origin of the receptors is a young woman who had recovered from COVID-19.

The rearrangement links TRBV4-1 to TRBJ1-4, with 7 bases that match TRBD1. Trimming cost V 3 bases and J 4 bases; bases outside gene matches: 8. There are 16 residues in the CDR3. Germline CDR1 reads MGHRA; CDR2 reads YSYEKL. This CDR3 is CASSHETGANNEKLFF. The CDR3 DNA is TGCGCCAGCAGCCACGAAACAGGGGCGAATAATGAAAAACTGTTTTTT.

The chain combines TRBV20-1 with TRBJ1-5, with D perhaps TRBD1 (5 bases). V dropped 3 bases and J dropped 2 bases, with 8 bases sitting between them. The CDR3 has 13 residues. The germline gives CDR1 DFQATT, CDR2 SNEGSKA (reference sequence). The CDR3, as DNA: TGCAGTGCTAGTGGGGGGGGCAATCAGCCCCAGCATTTT. This encodes CSASGGGNQPQHF.

The genes are TRBV7-2 and TRBJ2-5; D ambiguous. This CDR3 has 15 residues. Looked up from germline, CDR1 is SGHTA and CDR2 is FQGNSA. The ends were cut back, 1 base at V and 5 bases at J, with 14 bases in the middle. As DNA, the CDR3 is TGTGCCAGCAGCTTAGGTACCGCGAGGATCGAGACCCAGTACTTC. Its translation is CASSLGTARIETQYF.

J is TRBJ1-1 and V is TRBV7-2; D is possibly TRBD1 (5 bases). V lost 2 bases to trimming and J lost 0 bases, with 19 bases between them. The CDR3 covers 18 residues. Germline-derived CDR1 and CDR2 are SGHTA and FQGNSA. The DNA for the CDR3 is TGTGCCAGCAGCTTAATTTACCCAACAGGAAGCTTGAACACTGAAGCTTTCTTT. Protein sequence: CASSLIYPTGSLNTEAFF.

The J gene is TRBJ1-1, the V gene TRBV6-2 or TRBV6-3, with D hard to call. The CDR3 consists of 13 residues. The germline CDR1 and CDR2 sequences are MNHEY and SVGEGT. V was pared by 4 bases and J by 1 base, with 7 bases between. The CDR3: CASSSDWNTEAFF. The CDR3 region has the DNA TGTGCCAGCAGTTCGGACTGGAACACTGAAGCTTTCTTT.

This chain joins TRBV5-1 and TRBJ2-2, with D tentatively TRBD1 (6 bases). The germline CDR1 and CDR2 sequences are SGHRS and YFSETQ. CDR3 length: 15 amino acids. The V and J ends lost 0 bases and 4 bases respectively, with 10 bases between them. The CDR3 DNA reads as TGCGCCAGCAGCTTGGCAGGGGCGGTCACCGGGGAGCTGTTTTTT. Translating it yields CASSLAGAVTGELFF.

This rearrangement joins TRBV19 to TRBJ1-3; D unresolved. The CDR3 spans 12 residues. The V end lost 5 bases, the J end lost 8 bases, and 10 bases lay between the germline ends. Germline loops: CDR1 LNHDA, CDR2 SQIVND (reference sequence). CDR3 nucleotide sequence: TGTGCCAGTAGTGACCGCCAGGACACCATATATTTT. Protein sequence: CASSDRQDTIYF. Variable domain in full (rest from reference TRBV19 and TRBJ1-3): DGGITQSPKYLFRKEGQNVTLSCEQNLNHDAMYWYRQDPGQGLRLIYYSQIVNDFQKGDIAEGYSVSREKKESFPLTVTSAQKNPTAFYLCASSDRQDTIYFGEGSWLTVV.

The chain links TRBV5-6 to TRBJ1-2; possibly TRBD1 for D (6 bases). Trimming stripped 0 bases from V and 6 bases from J, with 15 bases between. CDR1 and CDR2 (germline): SGHDT, YYEEEE. The CDR3 has 15 residues. The CDR3 protein is CASSLVYRDENGYTF. The CDR3, as DNA: TGTGCCAGCAGCTTGGTCTACAGGGACGAAAATGGCTACACCTTC.

The chain couples TRBV15 to TRBJ2-5, with TRBD2 matching over 13 bases. The ends lost 3 bases at V and 5 bases at J; junction bases unmatched: 9. The length of the CDR3 is 17 residues. Germline values: CDR1 LNHNV, CDR2 YYDKDF (reference sequence). The CDR3 DNA is TGTGCCACCAGCAGGGGCACTAGCGGGAGGGGCACCGAGACCCAGTACTTC. It encodes CATSRGTSGRGTETQYF.

The rearrangement joins TRBV4-3 to TRBJ1-1; TRBD1 aligns across 7 bases. CDR3 length: 15 amino acids. V trimming: 1 base; J trimming: 7 bases; junction bases outside the gene matches: 9. Germline CDR1 is LGHNA and CDR2 is YSLEER. The CDR3 spells CASSQVWDRWGEAFF. CDR3 bases: TGCGCCAGCAGCCAAGTCTGGGACAGATGGGGTGAAGCTTTCTTT.

This clone was counted once. The chain combines TRBV6-7 with TRBJ2-7, with 9 bases fitting TRBD2. TRBV6-7 is an ORF; its function is uncertain. This CDR3 spans 16 amino acids. The V gene end was trimmed by 2 bases and the J gene end by 5 bases; junction bases not matched to a gene: 10. CDR3 in DNA: TGTGCCAGCAGTTACGGGTCAGCGGGAGGTACCCACGAGCAGTACGTC. This encodes CASSYGSAGGTHEQYV.

The V gene is TRBV9, the J gene TRBJ2-1; tentative D call: TRBD2 (5 bases). Germline-derived CDR1 and CDR2 are SGDLS and YYNGEE. This CDR3 has 15 residues. The V end lost 7 bases, the J end lost 2 bases, and 16 bases lay between the germline ends. In nucleotides, the CDR3 is TGTGCCAGCTCGTATGAGGGAGAGGCCTACAATGAGCAGTTCTTC. Protein product: CASSYEGEAYNEQFF.

The rearrangement uses TRBV24-1 and TRBJ2-7; the match to TRBD2 covers 12 bases. V was pared by 2 bases and J by 4 bases, with 5 bases of the junction left unmatched. CDR3 length equals 16 residues. Germline V gene sequence: CDR1 KGHDR, CDR2 SFDVKD. In DNA form, the CDR3 reads TGTGCCACCAGTGATTATAGGACTAGCGGGACATACGAGCAGTACGTC. Translated: CATSDYRTSGTYEQYV.

The V and J genes are TRBV7-2 and TRBJ2-2; TRBD2 matches 7 bases. The CDR3 sequence is 17 residues long. V trimming: 1 base; J trimming: 0 bases; junction bases outside the gene matches: 5. Looked up from germline, CDR1 is SGHTA and CDR2 is FQGNSA. CDR3 loop: CASSLEGAGANTGELFF. The CDR3 nucleotides are TGTGCCAGCAGCTTAGAAGGCGCGGGAGCGAACACCGGGGAGCTGTTTTTT.